These 18 T cell receptor beta chains originate from one sample sequenced in a study of blood T cell repertoires in COVID-19. Profiled with immunoSEQ multiplex PCR; TCRdb holds only in-frame clones, not every one. The table has under 250,000 clones, roughly 81% seen once. Material: peripheral blood. These receptors originate from a man over 45 with acute or convalescent COVID-19.

This rearrangement joins TRBV12-3 or TRBV12-4 to TRBJ2-7; TRBD1 is a possible D gene (5 bases). V dropped 0 bases and J dropped 9 bases, with 9 bases sitting between them. The CDR3 has 12 amino acids. CDR3 nucleotides: TGTGCCAGCAGTTTAGCCCAAGGGGCGCAGTACTTC. Translation: CASSLAQGAQYF.

The gene calls are TRBV19 and TRBJ1-1, with no clear D. With 3 bases removed from V and 0 bases from J, the gap between germline ends came to 17 bases. The CDR3 consists of 17 residues. From germline, CDR1 is LNHDA and CDR2 SQIVND (reference sequence). CDR3 DNA: TGTGCCAGTAGTATTCCCCGGGAGAACAATTTGAACACTGAAGCTTTCTTT. It encodes CASSIPRENNLNTEAFF.

The CDR3 is CASGFPQGGSRENRKNEQFF. CDR3 coding DNA: TGTGCTAGTGGTTTTCCCCAGGGTGGTAGCCGGGAGAATAGGAAAAATGAGCAGTTCTTC. This rearrangement joins TRBV12-5 to TRBJ2-1; maybe TRBD2 (6 bases). V gave up 3 bases and J gave up 7 bases, with 31 bases separating them. Germline V gives CDR1 LGHNT, CDR2 FRNRAP. The CDR3 totals 20 residues.

This sequence joins TRBV3-1 (or the pseudogene TRBV3-2) and TRBJ2-1; maybe TRBD2 (6 bases). The V and J ends lost 0 bases and 0 bases respectively, with 18 bases between them. Germline CDR1 reads LGHDT; CDR2 reads YNNKEL (reference sequence). This CDR3 has 19 residues. CDR3 sequence: CASSQDGSSGRSSYNEQFF. The CDR3 DNA is TGTGCCAGCAGCCAAGATGGTAGTAGCGGAAGGAGCTCCTACAATGAGCAGTTCTTC.

The V call is TRBV4-2, the J call TRBJ2-7; D might be TRBD1 (5 bases). This CDR3 has 16 residues. Deletions cut 4 bases from V and 4 bases from J, with 20 bases between. The V gene's germline CDR1 is LGHNA and CDR2 YNFKEQ. The CDR3, as DNA: TGTGCCAGCAGCCTGACAGTCATACGGGCCGAATACGAGCAGTACTTC. Its protein product is CASSLTVIRAEYEQYF.

CDR3 protein: CASSLEPTGSVEKLFF. CDR3 DNA: TGTGCCAGCAGCTTGGAACCTACAGGGTCGGTTGAAAAACTGTTTTTT. The J gene is TRBJ1-4, the V gene TRBV5-5; the D gene is possibly TRBD1 (6 bases). The V gene lost 0 bases and the J gene lost 7 bases, with 16 bases spanning the gap. The CDR3 runs 16 residues. Germline lookup yields CDR1 SGHKS and CDR2 YYEKEE (reference sequence).

The rearrangement links TRBV27 to TRBJ1-1, with 7 bases fitting TRBD1. Germline V gene lookup returns CDR1 MNHEY and CDR2 SMNVEV (reference sequence). The junction had 5 bases not matched to a gene; V was cut back by 5 bases and J by 2 bases. The CDR3 runs to 14 residues. CDR3 sequence: CASSHNRGNTEAFF. The CDR3 DNA reads TGTGCCAGCAGTCACAACAGGGGTAACACTGAAGCTTTCTTT.

The V and J genes are TRBV3-1 (or the pseudogene TRBV3-2) and TRBJ2-5; 11 positions match TRBD1. The CDR3 covers 16 residues. The junction had 6 bases not matched to a gene; V was cut back by 5 bases and J by 1 base. CDR1 is LGHDT and CDR2 is YNNKEL in the germline V gene (reference sequence). The CDR3 DNA sequence: TGTGCCAGCAGCGCCCGGGACAGGGGGTCCCAAGAGACCCAGTACTTC. Translating it yields CASSARDRGSQETQYF.

The rearrangement joins TRBV6-5 to TRBJ1-3; perhaps TRBD1 as D (5 bases). This CDR3 has 14 residues. Germline V gene sequence: CDR1 MNHEY, CDR2 SVGAGI. Trimming stripped 4 bases from V and 6 bases from J, with 13 bases between. Written as DNA, the CDR3 is TGTGCCAGCAGTTCCCTCTCGGGGGTAAACACCATATATTTT. Its protein product is CASSSLSGVNTIYF.

In its sample, this clone was seen a few times. The chain uses TRBV6-1 and TRBJ1-2; 7 bases line up with TRBD1. The CDR3 contains 14 residues. Germline lookup yields CDR1 MNHNS and CDR2 SASEGT. The V segment lost 3 bases and the J segment 4 bases; nucleotides outside the gene matches: 5. CDR3 residues: CASSDTGTAYGYTF. CDR3 in DNA: TGTGCCAGCAGTGACACCGGGACAGCCTATGGCTACACCTTC.

The chain couples TRBV28 to TRBJ2-7; D remains ambiguous. Germline V gene lookup returns CDR1 MDHEN and CDR2 SYDVKM. Trimming shortened V by 5 bases and J by 3 bases, and 5 bases separated the two germline ends. The CDR3 loop spans 11 amino acids. CDR3 nucleotides: TGTGCCAGCAGTCCCCGCTACGAGCAGTACTTC. This codes for CASSPRYEQYF.

The chain carries TRBV9 and TRBJ2-1, with TRBD2 identical over 7 bases. V dropped 3 bases and J dropped 8; count of bases not matched to a gene: 8. This CDR3 is 14 amino acids long. The germline V gene encodes CDR1 SGDLS and CDR2 YYNGEE. CDR3 region: CASSEGGSIDEQFF. CDR3 coding DNA: TGTGCCAGCAGCGAAGGCGGGAGTATCGATGAGCAGTTCTTC.

The chain is built from TRBV10-1 and TRBJ2-1, with TRBD2 identical over 7 bases. The CDR3 consists of 13 residues. Per the germline V gene, CDR1 is WNHNN and CDR2 is SYGVQD (reference sequence). With V trimmed by 3 bases and J by 9 bases, 5 bases remained unmatched. In nucleotides, the CDR3 is TGCGCCAGCAGTGACTCGGGGGGACGTGAGCAGTTCTTC. Residues: CASSDSGGREQFF.

V gene TRBV6-5 combines with J gene TRBJ2-3, with 10 bases lining up with TRBD1. CDR3 length: 15 amino acids. Germline assignment: CDR1 MNHEY and CDR2 SVGAGI. V gave up 6 bases and J gave up 3 bases; unmatched junction bases: 6. CDR3 DNA sequence: TGTGCCAGCAGATTTGACAGGGGGCGAACAGATACGCAGTATTTT. This translates into CASRFDRGRTDTQYF.

The J gene is TRBJ2-7, the V gene TRBV14, with 11 bases lining up with TRBD2. V lost 1 base and J lost 0; bases outside the gene matches: 14. Germline V lookup: CDR1 SGHDN, CDR2 FVKESK. The CDR3 length is 20 residues. This CDR3 reads CASSQALWLAGGLYSYEQYF. The DNA for the CDR3 is TGTGCCAGCAGCCAAGCCCTTTGGCTAGCGGGAGGCCTGTACTCCTACGAGCAGTACTTC.

The chain uses TRBV6-5 and TRBJ2-2; the match to TRBD2 covers 8 bases. V trimming: 4 bases; J trimming: 5 bases; junction bases outside the gene matches: 6. The V gene's germline CDR1 is MNHEY and CDR2 SVGAGI. The CDR3 is 15 amino acids. The CDR3 sequence: CASSSRGGQTGELFF. The CDR3 DNA follows: TGTGCCAGCAGTTCTCGGGGGGGGCAAACCGGGGAGCTGTTTTTT.

J is TRBJ1-2 and V is TRBV4-1; 9 bases line up with TRBD1. With V trimmed by 0 bases and J by 3 bases, 5 bases remained unmatched. The CDR3 sequence is 16 residues long. Germline V gives CDR1 MGHRA, CDR2 YSYEKL. The CDR3 reads CASSQERDRVYYGYTF. The CDR3 DNA sequence: TGCGCCAGCAGCCAAGAGAGGGACAGGGTTTACTATGGCTACACCTTC.

The gene calls are TRBV7-2 and TRBJ1-1, with D perhaps matching TRBD1 (5 bases). The CDR3 spans 14 residues. V was clipped by 4 bases and J by 3 bases, with 12 bases between them. Germline V gene lookup returns CDR1 SGHTA and CDR2 FQGNSA. The CDR3 here is CASSYTPGDTEAFF. The CDR3 coding sequence is TGTGCCAGCAGCTATACCCCGGGGGACACTGAAGCTTTCTTT.